Below, 9 T cell receptor beta chains from the same sample are listed, as sequenced in a study of preoperative IRX-2 immunotherapy in early breast cancer. Treatment specified: preoperative locoregional IRX-2 cytokine immunotherapy. Profiling relied on immunoSEQ multiplex PCR, and the TCRdb table lists in-frame clones only, not all of them. Among over 25,000 clones listed, roughly 77% were seen once. Sequencing used lymph node tissue, obtained after IRX-2 immunotherapy. The receptors stem from a human donor with breast cancer.

This rearrangement joins TRBV5-1 to TRBJ1-3; D gene ambiguous. CDR3 size: 15 residues. From germline, CDR1 is SGHRS and CDR2 YFSETQ. V lost 4 bases to trimming and J lost 0 bases, with 11 bases between them. The CDR3: CASSLTEFSGNTIYF. The CDR3 DNA follows: TGCGCCAGCAGCCTGACGGAGTTCTCTGGAAACACCATATATTTT.

V is TRBV16 and J is TRBJ2-1, with 7 bases aligning to TRBD2. After removal of 2 bases from V and 6 bases from J, the junction contained 13 bases not matched to a gene. The CDR3 extends over 17 amino acids. The germline gives CDR1 KGHSY, CDR2 FQNENV. The CDR3 region has the DNA TGTGCCAGCAGCCAAGTCGGTGGACTAGTTAAGGGCAATGAGCAGTTCTTC. Translated: CASSQVGGLVKGNEQFF.

This chain uses TRBV6-8 with TRBJ1-2, with unresolved D. The CDR3 is made up of 17 amino acids. Germline V gene data show CDR1 as MNHGY and CDR2 as SAAAGT. V was cut by 0 bases and J by 0 bases, with 14 bases left in between. The CDR3 protein is CASSYSRSDPSNYGYTF. In DNA form, the CDR3 reads TGTGCCAGCAGTTACTCGAGGTCGGACCCGTCTAACTATGGCTACACCTTC.

The J gene is TRBJ1-1, the V gene TRBV14, with D maybe TRBD1 (5 bases). Germline V CDR1 and CDR2: SGHDN, FVKESK. V shed 1 base and J shed 1 base, with 10 bases lying between them. The CDR3 runs 15 residues. CDR3 loop: CASSQARARNTEAFF. The CDR3 DNA sequence: TGTGCCAGCAGCCAAGCCAGGGCTAGGAACACTGAAGCTTTCTTT.

DNA of the CDR3: TGTGCCAGCTCACCCTGGGAGGGAAGCTCTGGAAACACCATATATTTT. Its protein product is CASSPWEGSSGNTIYF. The chain links TRBV18 to TRBJ1-3; D is unclear. Between the trimmed V and J ends, which lost 3 bases and 0 bases, there was a span of 12 bases. Germline V lookup: CDR1 KGHSH, CDR2 LQKENI. The CDR3 is 16 amino acids.

J is TRBJ1-4 and V is TRBV6-8; tentatively, D is TRBD1 (5 bases). V was trimmed by 7 bases and J by 7 bases, leaving 13 bases between them. CDR3 size: 13 residues. The V gene's germline CDR1 is MNHGY and CDR2 SAAAGT. CDR3: CASTLGPGEKLFF. The CDR3 region has the DNA TGTGCCAGCACGTTGGGGCCGGGTGAAAAACTGTTTTTT.

The gene calls are TRBV14 and TRBJ1-1; D is perhaps TRBD1 (5 bases). Trimming shortened V by 0 bases and J by 4 bases, and 6 bases separated the two germline ends. The germline V gene has CDR1 SGHDN and CDR2 FVKESK. This CDR3 has 13 residues. The CDR3 DNA reads TGTGCCAGCAGCCAAGACCAGGGCACTGAAGCTTTCTTT. Protein sequence: CASSQDQGTEAFF. Full variable domain (rest looked up from reference TRBV14 and TRBJ1-1): EAGVTQFPSHSVIEKGQTVTLRCDPISGHDNLYWYRRVMGKEIKFLLHFVKESKQDESGMPNNRFLAERTGGTYSTLKVQPAELEDSGVYFCASSQDQGTEAFFGQGTRLTVV.

The V call is TRBV5-1, the J call TRBJ2-2; 7 nucleotides align to TRBD1. The V gene end was trimmed by 4 bases and the J gene end by 6 bases; junction bases not matched to a gene: 9. The CDR3 covers 15 residues. The germline CDR1 and CDR2 sequences are SGHRS and YFSETQ. Here the CDR3 reads CASSTPGQTSGELFF. The CDR3 DNA reads TGCGCCAGCAGCACGCCGGGACAGACATCCGGGGAGCTGTTTTTT.

The rearrangement joins TRBV19 to TRBJ2-1, with no clear D. CDR3 length: 11 residues. Trimming removed 9 bases at V and 0 bases at J, with 3 bases between. Germline CDR1 reads LNHDA; CDR2 reads SQIVND (reference sequence). CDR3 sequence: CASRSYNEQFF. Here the CDR3 DNA reads TGTGCCAGCCGCTCCTACAATGAGCAGTTCTTC.